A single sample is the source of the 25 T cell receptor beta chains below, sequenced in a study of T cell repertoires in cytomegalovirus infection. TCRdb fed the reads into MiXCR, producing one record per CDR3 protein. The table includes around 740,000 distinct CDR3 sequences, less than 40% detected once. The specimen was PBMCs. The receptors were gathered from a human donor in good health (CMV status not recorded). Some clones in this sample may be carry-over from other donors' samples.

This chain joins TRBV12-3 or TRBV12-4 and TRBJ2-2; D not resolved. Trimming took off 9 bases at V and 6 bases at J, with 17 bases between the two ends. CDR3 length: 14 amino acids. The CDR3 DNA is TGTGCCAGTAGCTTTAGGGCCGACGCCGGGGAGCTGTTTTTT. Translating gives CASSFRADAGELFF.

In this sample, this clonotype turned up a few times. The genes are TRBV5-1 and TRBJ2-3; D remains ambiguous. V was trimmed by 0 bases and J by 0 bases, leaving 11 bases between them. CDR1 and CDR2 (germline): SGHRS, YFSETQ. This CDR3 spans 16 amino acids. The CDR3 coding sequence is TGCGCCAGCAGCTTGGGGCCACCCCTCAGCACAGATACGCAGTATTTT. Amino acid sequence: CASSLGPPLSTDTQYF.

The CDR3 sequence is CASRTRAGKGNQPQHF. The CDR3 coding sequence is TGTGCCAGTAGAACGAGGGCGGGGAAGGGCAATCAGCCCCAGCATTTT. The chain recombines TRBV19 with TRBJ1-5; no clear D. With 6 bases removed from V and 2 bases from J, the gap between germline ends came to 17 bases. The length of the CDR3 is 16 residues. CDR1 and CDR2 from the germline V gene are LNHDA and SQIVND (reference sequence). Full variable domain (remainder filled in from reference TRBV19 and TRBJ1-5): DGGITQSPKYLFRKEGQNVTLSCEQNLNHDAMYWYRQDPGQGLRLIYYSQIVNDFQKGDIAEGYSVSREKKESFPLTVTSAQKNPTAFYLCASRTRAGKGNQPQHFGDGTRLSIL.

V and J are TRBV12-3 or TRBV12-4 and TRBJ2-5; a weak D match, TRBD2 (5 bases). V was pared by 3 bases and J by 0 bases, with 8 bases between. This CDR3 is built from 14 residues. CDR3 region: CASSFRLHQETQYF. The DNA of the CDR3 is TGTGCCAGCAGTTTCAGACTACACCAAGAGACCCAGTACTTC.

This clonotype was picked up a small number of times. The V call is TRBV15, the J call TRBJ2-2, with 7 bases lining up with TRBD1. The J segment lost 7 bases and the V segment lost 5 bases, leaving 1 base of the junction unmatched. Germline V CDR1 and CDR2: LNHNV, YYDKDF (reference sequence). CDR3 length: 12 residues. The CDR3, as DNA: TGTGCCACCAGCCAGGGGGTCGGGGAGCTGTTTTTT. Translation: CATSQGVGELFF.

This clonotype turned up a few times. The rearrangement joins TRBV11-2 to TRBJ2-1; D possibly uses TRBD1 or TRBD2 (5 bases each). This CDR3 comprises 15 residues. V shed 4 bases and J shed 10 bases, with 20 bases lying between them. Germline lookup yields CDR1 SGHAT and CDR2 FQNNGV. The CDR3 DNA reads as TGTGCCAGCAGCTATCGGGACGGCCCTTTGCACGAGCAGTTCTTC. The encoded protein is CASSYRDGPLHEQFF.

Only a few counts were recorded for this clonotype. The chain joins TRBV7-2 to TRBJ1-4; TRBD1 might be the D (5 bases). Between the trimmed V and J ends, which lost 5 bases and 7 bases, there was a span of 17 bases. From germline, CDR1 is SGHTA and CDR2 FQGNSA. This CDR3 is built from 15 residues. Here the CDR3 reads CASSPQGAHSEKLFF. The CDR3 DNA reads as TGTGCCAGCAGCCCCCAGGGTGCCCACAGTGAAAAACTGTTTTTT.

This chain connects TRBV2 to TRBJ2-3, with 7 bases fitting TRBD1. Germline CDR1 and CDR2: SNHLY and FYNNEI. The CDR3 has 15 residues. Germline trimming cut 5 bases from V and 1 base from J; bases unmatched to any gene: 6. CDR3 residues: CASSSQGIGTDTQYF. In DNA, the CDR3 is TGTGCCAGCAGTTCACAGGGGATCGGCACAGATACGCAGTATTTT.

The CDR3 DNA reads TGTGCCAGCAGCCAAGCCTGGACGGAGAACACTGAAGCTTTCTTT. Its protein product is CASSQAWTENTEAFF. This chain connects TRBV4-2 to TRBJ1-1; no clear D. V was cut by 1 base and J by 1 base, with 10 bases left in between. Germline CDR1 LGHNA, CDR2 YNFKEQ. The CDR3 consists of 15 residues.

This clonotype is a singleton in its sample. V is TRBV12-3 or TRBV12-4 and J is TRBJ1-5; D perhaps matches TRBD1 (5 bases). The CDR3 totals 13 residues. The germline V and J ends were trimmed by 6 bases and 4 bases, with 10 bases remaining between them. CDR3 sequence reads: CASRPGQNQPQHF. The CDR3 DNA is TGTGCCAGCAGACCAGGGCAGAATCAGCCCCAGCATTTT.

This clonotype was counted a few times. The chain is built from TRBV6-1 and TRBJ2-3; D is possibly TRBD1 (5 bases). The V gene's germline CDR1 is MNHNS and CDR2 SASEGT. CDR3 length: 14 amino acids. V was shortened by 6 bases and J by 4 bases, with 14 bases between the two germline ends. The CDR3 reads CASRPRGMSDTQYF. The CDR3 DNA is TGTGCCAGCAGACCAAGGGGCATGTCAGATACGCAGTATTTT.

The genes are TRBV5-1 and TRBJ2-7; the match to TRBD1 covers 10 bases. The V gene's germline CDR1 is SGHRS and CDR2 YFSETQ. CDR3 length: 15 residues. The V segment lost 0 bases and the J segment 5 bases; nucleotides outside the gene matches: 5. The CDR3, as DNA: TGCGCCAGCAGCTTGGAGACAGGGGGCGTCCACGAGCAGTACTTC. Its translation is CASSLETGGVHEQYF.

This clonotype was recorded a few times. The CDR3 nucleotides read TGTGCCAGCGGCCGCTCCGGGGGCGCTATGAACACCGGGGAGCTGTTTTTT. It translates to CASGRSGGAMNTGELFF. This chain links TRBV11-3 with TRBJ2-2; tentatively, D is TRBD1 or TRBD2 (6 bases each). V was pared by 8 bases and J by 1 base, with 20 bases between. This CDR3 contains 17 residues. Germline assignment: CDR1 SGHNT and CDR2 YENEEA.

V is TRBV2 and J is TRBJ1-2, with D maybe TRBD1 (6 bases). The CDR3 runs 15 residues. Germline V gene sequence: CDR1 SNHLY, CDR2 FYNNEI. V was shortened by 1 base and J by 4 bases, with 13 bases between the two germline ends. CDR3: CASSEEDQGSYGYTF. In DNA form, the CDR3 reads TGTGCCAGCAGTGAAGAGGACCAGGGGAGCTATGGCTACACCTTC.

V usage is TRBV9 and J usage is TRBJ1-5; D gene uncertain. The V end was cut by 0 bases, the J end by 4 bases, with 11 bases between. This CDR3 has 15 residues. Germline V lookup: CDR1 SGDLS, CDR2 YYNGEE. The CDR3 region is CASSVEGRENQPQHF. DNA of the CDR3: TGTGCCAGCAGCGTAGAGGGTAGGGAAAATCAGCCCCAGCATTTT.

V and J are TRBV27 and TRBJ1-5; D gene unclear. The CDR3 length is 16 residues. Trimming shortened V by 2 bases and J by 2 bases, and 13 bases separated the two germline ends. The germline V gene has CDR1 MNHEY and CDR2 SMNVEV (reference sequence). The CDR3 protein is CASSLAGALGNQPQHF. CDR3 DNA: TGTGCCAGCAGTTTAGCGGGAGCCCTCGGCAATCAGCCCCAGCATTTT.

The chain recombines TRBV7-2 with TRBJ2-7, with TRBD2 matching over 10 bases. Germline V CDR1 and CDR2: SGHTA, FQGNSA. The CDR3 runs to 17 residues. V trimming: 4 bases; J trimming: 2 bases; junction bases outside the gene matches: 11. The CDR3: CASSSGTLLAGAYEQYF. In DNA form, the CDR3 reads TGTGCCAGCAGCTCCGGTACCCTCCTAGCGGGAGCCTACGAGCAGTACTTC. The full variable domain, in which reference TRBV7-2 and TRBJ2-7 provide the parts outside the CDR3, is GAGVSQSPSNKVTEKGKDVELRCDPISGHTALYWYRQSLGQGLEFLIYFQGNSAPDKSGLPSDRFSAERTGGSVSTLTIQRTQQEDSAVYLCASSSGTLLAGAYEQYFGPGTRLTVT.

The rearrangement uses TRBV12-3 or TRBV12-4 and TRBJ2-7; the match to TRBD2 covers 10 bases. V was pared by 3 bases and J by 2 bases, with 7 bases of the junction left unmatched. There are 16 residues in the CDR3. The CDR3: CASSLGIAGGTYEQYF. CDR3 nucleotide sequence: TGTGCCAGCAGTTTGGGGATAGCGGGGGGCACCTACGAGCAGTACTTC.

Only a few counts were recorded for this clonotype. The CDR3 region is CASSQVDRGQPQHF. CDR3 bases: TGCGCCAGCAGCCAAGTGGACAGGGGACAGCCCCAGCATTTT. V usage is TRBV4-1 and J usage is TRBJ1-5; 9 nucleotides align to TRBD1. The CDR3 loop spans 14 amino acids. V was pared by 1 base and J by 7 bases, with 2 bases of the junction left unmatched. Looked up from germline, CDR1 is MGHRA and CDR2 is YSYEKL.

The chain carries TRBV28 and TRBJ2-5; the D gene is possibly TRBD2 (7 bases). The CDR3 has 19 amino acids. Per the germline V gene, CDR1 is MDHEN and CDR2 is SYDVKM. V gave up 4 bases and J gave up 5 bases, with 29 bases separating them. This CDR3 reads CASSSDRRRLAAVGETQYF. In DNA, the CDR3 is TGTGCCAGCAGTTCCGACAGGCGTAGGCTAGCGGCAGTTGGGGAGACCCAGTACTTC.

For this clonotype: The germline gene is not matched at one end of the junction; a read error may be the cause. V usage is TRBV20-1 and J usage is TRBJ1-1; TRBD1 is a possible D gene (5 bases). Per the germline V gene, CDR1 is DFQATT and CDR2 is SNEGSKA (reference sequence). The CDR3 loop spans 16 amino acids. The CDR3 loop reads CSSRSYGRAENTEAFF. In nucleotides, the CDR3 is TGCAGTTCTAGATCCTACGGCAGGGCCGAGAACACTGAAGCTTTCTTT.

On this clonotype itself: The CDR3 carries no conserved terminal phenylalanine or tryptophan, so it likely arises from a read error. The CDR3, as DNA: TGTGCCAGCAACCTAGCGGGAGAGGCCCGGGTGGAGCAGTACTGC. Protein: CASNLAGEARVEQYC. The chain links TRBV6-1 to TRBJ2-7; TRBD2 matches at 10 bases. The germline V gene has CDR1 MNHNS and CDR2 SASEGT. This CDR3 spans 15 amino acids. The junction had 13 bases not matched to a gene; V was cut back by 7 bases and J by 7 bases.

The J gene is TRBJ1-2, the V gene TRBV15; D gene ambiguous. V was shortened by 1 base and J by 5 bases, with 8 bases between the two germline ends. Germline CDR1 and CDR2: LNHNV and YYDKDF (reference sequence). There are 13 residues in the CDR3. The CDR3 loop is CATSRGSTYGYTF. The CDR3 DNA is TGTGCCACCAGCAGAGGGTCAACATATGGCTACACCTTC.

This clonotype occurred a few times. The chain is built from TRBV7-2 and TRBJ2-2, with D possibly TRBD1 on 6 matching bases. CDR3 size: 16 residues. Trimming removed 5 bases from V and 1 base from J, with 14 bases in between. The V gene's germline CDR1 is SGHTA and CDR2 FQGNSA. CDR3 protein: CASSPYRVRNTGELFF. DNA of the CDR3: TGTGCCAGCAGCCCCTACAGGGTCCGGAACACCGGGGAGCTGTTTTTT.

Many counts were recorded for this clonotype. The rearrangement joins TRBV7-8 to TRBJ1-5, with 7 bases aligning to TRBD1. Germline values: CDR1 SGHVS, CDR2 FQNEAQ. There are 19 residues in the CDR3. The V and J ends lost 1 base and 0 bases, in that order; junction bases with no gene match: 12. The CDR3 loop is CASSLEGTGDSISNQPQHF. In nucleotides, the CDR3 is TGTGCCAGCAGCTTAGAAGGCACAGGGGACAGCATTAGCAATCAGCCCCAGCATTTT.